This TCR beta chain was observed in a study of T-cell memory formation after mild COVID-19. 5'RACE primed from the constant segment yielded TCR alpha and TCR beta cDNA libraries bearing sample barcodes and UMIs. From the 5' RACE reads, TCRdb called clonotypes with MiXCR, one entry per CDR3 protein. The sample includes about 350,000 distinct CDR3 sequences, about 13% of them seen just once. The V end lost 6 bases, the J end lost 6 bases, and 8 bases lay between the germline ends. The CDR3 has 11 residues. Germline values: CDR1 MDHEN, CDR2 SYDVKM. Sequencing was carried out using PBMCs or a T cell subset sorted from them (not recorded which). The chain uses TRBV28 and TRBJ1-1; D ambiguous. The TCR sequence derives from a man aged 18-30 years who had mild COVID-19 (a few samples of this study predate the infection). Cell type and time point are not known. In DNA, the CDR3 is TGTGCCAGCAGGTGGTGGGCTGAAGCTTTCTTT. Its protein product is CASRWWAEAFF.